This T cell receptor (beta chain) derives from a study of T cells in Graves' hyperthyroidism and ophthalmopathy. This clonotype has a count of ten or more. Researchers took RNA transcripts and amplified the TCR beta CDR3 regions from them. The HTBI primer set drove a first-round RT-PCR of the TCR CDR3. TCRdb re-analysed the multiplex PCR reads in MiXCR, keeping a single row per CDR3 protein. The sample includes roughly 57,000 distinct CDR3 sequences, about 50% of them seen just once. CDR3 length equals 14 residues. From germline, CDR1 is KGHSH and CDR2 LQKENI. V lost 3 bases to trimming and J lost 2 bases, with 7 bases between them.

The sample was blood. The chain employs TRBV18 and TRBJ2-2; D uncertain. This TCR derives from an older woman with Graves' ophthalmopathy. CDR3 coding DNA: TGTGCCAGCTCACCGTACAAAAACACCGGGGAGCTGTTTTTT. This encodes CASSPYKNTGELFF.